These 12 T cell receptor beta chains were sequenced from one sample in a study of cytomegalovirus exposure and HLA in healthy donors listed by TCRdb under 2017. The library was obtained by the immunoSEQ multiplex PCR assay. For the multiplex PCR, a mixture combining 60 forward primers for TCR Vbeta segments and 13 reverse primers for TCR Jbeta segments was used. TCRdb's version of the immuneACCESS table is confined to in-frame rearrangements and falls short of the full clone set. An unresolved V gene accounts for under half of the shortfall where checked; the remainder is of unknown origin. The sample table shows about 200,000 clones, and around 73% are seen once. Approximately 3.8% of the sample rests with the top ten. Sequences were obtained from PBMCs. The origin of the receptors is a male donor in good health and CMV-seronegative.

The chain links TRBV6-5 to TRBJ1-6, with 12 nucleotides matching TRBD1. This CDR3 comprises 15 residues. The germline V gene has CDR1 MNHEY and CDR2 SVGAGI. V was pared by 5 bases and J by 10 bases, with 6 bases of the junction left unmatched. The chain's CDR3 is CASSPRGQGASPLHF. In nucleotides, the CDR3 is TGTGCCAGCAGTCCCCGGGGACAGGGGGCCTCACCCCTCCACTTT.

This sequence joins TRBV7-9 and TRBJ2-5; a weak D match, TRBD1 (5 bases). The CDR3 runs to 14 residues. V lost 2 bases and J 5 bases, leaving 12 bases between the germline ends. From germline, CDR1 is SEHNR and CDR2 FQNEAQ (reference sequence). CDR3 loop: CASSLSQGPETQYF. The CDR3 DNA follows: TGTGCCAGCAGCTTAAGTCAGGGTCCGGAGACCCAGTACTTC.

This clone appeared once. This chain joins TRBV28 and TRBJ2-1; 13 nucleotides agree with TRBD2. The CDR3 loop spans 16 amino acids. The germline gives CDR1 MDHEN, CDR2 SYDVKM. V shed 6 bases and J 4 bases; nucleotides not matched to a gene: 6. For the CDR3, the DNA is TGTGCCAGCAGCAGTGGGACTAGCGGGGTTTACAATGAGCAGTTCTTC. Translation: CASSSGTSGVYNEQFF.

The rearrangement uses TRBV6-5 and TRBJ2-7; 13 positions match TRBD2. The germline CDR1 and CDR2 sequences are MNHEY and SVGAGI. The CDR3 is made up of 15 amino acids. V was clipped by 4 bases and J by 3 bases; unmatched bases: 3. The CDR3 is CASSSRLAGGYEQYF. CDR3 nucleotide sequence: TGTGCCAGCAGTTCCCGACTAGCGGGAGGCTACGAGCAGTACTTC.

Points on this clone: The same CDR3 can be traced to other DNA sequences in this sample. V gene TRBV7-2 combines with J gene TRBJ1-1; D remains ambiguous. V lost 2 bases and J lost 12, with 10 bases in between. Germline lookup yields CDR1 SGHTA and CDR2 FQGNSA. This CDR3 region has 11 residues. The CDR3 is CASSLSPKPFF. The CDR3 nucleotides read TGTGCCAGCAGCTTATCCCCAAAGCCTTTCTTT.

The CDR3 here is CASSLIWIAGETYEQYF. CDR3 DNA sequence: TGTGCCAGCAGCTTGATCTGGATAGCGGGAGAAACCTACGAGCAGTACTTC. The chain uses TRBV5-6 and TRBJ2-7; 9 bases are shared with TRBD2. Trimming cost V 1 base and J 2 bases; bases outside gene matches: 10. Germline lookup yields CDR1 SGHDT and CDR2 YYEEEE. The CDR3 length is 17 residues. Filled out from reference TRBV5-6 and TRBJ2-7, the complete variable domain reads DAGVTQSPTHLIKTRGQQVTLRCSPKSGHDTVSWYQQALGQGPQFIFQYYEEEERQRGNFPDRFSGHQFPNYSSELNVNALLLGDSALYLCASSLIWIAGETYEQYFGPGTRLTVT.

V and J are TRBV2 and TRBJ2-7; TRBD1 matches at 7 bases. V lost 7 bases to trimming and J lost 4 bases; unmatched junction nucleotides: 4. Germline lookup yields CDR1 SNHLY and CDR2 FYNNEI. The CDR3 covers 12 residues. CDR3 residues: CASTSRGYEQYF. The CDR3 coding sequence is TGTGCCAGCACCTCCAGGGGGTACGAGCAGTACTTC.

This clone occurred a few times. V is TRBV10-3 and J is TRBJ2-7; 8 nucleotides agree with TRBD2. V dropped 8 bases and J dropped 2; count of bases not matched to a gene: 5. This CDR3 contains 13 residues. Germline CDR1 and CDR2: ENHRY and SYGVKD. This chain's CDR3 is CAIRREGPYEQYF. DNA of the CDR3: TGTGCCATCCGCCGGGAGGGTCCCTACGAGCAGTACTTC.

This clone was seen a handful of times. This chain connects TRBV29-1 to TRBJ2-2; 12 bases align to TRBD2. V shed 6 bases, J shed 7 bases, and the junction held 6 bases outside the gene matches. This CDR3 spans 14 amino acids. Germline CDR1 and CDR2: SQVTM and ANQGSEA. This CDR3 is CSVGLAGGIGELFF. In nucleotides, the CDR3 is TGCAGCGTCGGCCTAGCGGGAGGGATCGGGGAGCTGTTTTTT.

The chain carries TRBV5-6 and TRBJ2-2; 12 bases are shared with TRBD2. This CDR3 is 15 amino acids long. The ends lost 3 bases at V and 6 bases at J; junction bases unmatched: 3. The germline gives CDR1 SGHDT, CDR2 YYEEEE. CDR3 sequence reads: CASSWGTSGPGELFF. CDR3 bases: TGTGCCAGCAGCTGGGGGACTAGCGGGCCCGGGGAGCTGTTTTTT.

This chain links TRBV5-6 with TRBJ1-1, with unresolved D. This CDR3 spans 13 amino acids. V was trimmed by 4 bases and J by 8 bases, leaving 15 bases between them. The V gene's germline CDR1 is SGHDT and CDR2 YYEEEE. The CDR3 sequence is CASSPVGGYEAFF. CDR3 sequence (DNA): TGTGCCAGCAGCCCTGTAGGAGGGTACGAAGCTTTCTTT. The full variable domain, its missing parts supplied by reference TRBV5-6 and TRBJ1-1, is DAGVTQSPTHLIKTRGQQVTLRCSPKSGHDTVSWYQQALGQGPQFIFQYYEEEERQRGNFPDRFSGHQFPNYSSELNVNALLLGDSALYLCASSPVGGYEAFFGQGTRLTVV.

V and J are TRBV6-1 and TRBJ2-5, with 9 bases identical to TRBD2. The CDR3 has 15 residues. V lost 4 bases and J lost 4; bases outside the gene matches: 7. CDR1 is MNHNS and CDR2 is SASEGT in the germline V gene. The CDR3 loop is CASSGYGTSTETQYF. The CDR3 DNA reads TGTGCCAGCAGTGGCTACGGGACTAGCACAGAGACCCAGTACTTC.